The sequence of this T cell receptor (beta chain) was determined in a study of OX40 agonist ivuxolimab in advanced cancers. Libraries were prepared by immunoSEQ multiplex PCR; TCRdb keeps only in-frame clonotypes and omits some of them. The repertoire holds under 50,000 clones, with roughly 89% as singletons. The CDR3 consists of 14 residues. From germline, CDR1 is LNHDA and CDR2 SQIVND (reference sequence). The V gene lost 3 bases and the J gene lost 0 bases, with 9 bases spanning the gap. The material sequenced was CD4+ or CD8+ T cells sorted from blood, taken in a trial of the OX40 agonist ivuxolimab. The rearrangement links TRBV19 to TRBJ2-7, with D possibly being TRBD2 (6 bases). The clonotype comes from an adult with an advanced solid tumor such as melanoma, head and neck, liver or kidney cancer. The CDR3 protein is CASSISGSSYEQYF. Written as DNA, the CDR3 is TGTGCCAGTAGTATTAGCGGCAGCTCCTACGAGCAGTACTTC.